The 20 T cell receptor beta chains in this list originate from one sample, sequenced in a study of cytomegalovirus exposure and HLA in healthy donors. In the PCR, 60 Vbeta and 13 Jbeta primers were used. Assay used: immunoSEQ multiplex PCR; TCRdb lists only in-frame clones, some missing. There are over 80,000 clones in the sample; more than 70% occur only once, and 2.5% to 3.5% lies in the top ten. The specimen was PBMCs. Receptors were obtained from a man between 40 and 49 years old in good health and CMV-seronegative.

The chain has TRBV7-2 and TRBJ1-5, with TRBD1 matching 8 bases. V gave up 5 bases and J gave up 8 bases; unmatched junction bases: 11. CDR1 is SGHTA, CDR2 FQGNSA, per germline. The CDR3 runs 15 residues. The CDR3 DNA is TGTGCCAGCAGCCTAAGACGGACAGGGAGGGAGCCCCAGCATTTT. Its protein is CASSLRRTGREPQHF.

This clone was seen only a few times. This likely traces to a read error, being one base from a far larger clone. This sample also contains other DNA sequences that code for the same CDR3. The genes are TRBV4-1 and TRBJ2-3, with 8 bases lining up with TRBD2. Germline V lookup: CDR1 MGHRA, CDR2 YSYEKL. There are 16 residues in the CDR3. V was clipped by 0 bases and J by 3 bases; unmatched bases: 5. CDR3 loop: CASSQDYGGGTDTQYF. The CDR3 DNA is TGCGCCAGCAGCCAAGATTATGGCGGGGGGACAGATACGCAGTATTTT.

In its sample, this clone was seen a few times. The chain uses TRBV6-6 and TRBJ1-2; tentative D call: TRBD1 (6 bases). The CDR3 runs to 16 residues. Deletions cut 4 bases from V and 5 bases from J, with 20 bases between. Germline V gives CDR1 MNHNY, CDR2 SVGAGI (reference sequence). In nucleotides, the CDR3 is TGTGCCAGCAGTTCCATCGCGGGGGCCAAAAAGTATGGCTACACCTTC. The encoded protein is CASSSIAGAKKYGYTF.

V is TRBV7-8 and J is TRBJ2-2, with D possibly being TRBD1 (6 bases). This CDR3 contains 16 residues. In germline, CDR1 is SGHVS, CDR2 FQNEAQ. Trimming left V 1 base short and J 1 base short, with 10 bases between. CDR3 loop: CASSLVGQQNTGELFF. In nucleotides, the CDR3 is TGTGCCAGCAGCTTAGTCGGACAGCAGAACACCGGGGAGCTGTTTTTT.

J is TRBJ2-7 and V is TRBV15, with 10 bases matching TRBD1. The CDR3 spans 16 residues. Germline V CDR1 and CDR2: LNHNV, YYDKDF (reference sequence). Trimming cost V 1 base and J 4 bases; bases outside gene matches: 7. As DNA, the CDR3 is TGTGCCACCAGCAGAGGCGGGGACAGGGGCCGGTACGAGCAGTACTTC. Its translation is CATSRGGDRGRYEQYF.

The genes are TRBV6-1 and TRBJ1-1, with 9 bases identical to TRBD1. Germline V gives CDR1 MNHNS, CDR2 SASEGT. The CDR3 has 15 residues. Trimming took 3 bases from V and 9 from J; bases not matched to a gene: 11. CDR3 in DNA: TGTGCCAGCAGTGATTCCGGGACAGGGTCCTCTCAAGCTTTCTTT. This sequence encodes CASSDSGTGSSQAFF.

The chain has TRBV9 and TRBJ2-3; 10 bases line up with TRBD2. Germline CDR1 is SGDLS and CDR2 is YYNGEE. The CDR3 length is 16 residues. V gave up 0 bases and J gave up 1 base; unmatched junction bases: 2. CDR3 nucleotides: TGTGCCAGCAGCGTAGCCGGGACTAGCGGCACAGATACGCAGTATTTT. Protein: CASSVAGTSGTDTQYF.

The V call is TRBV15, the J call TRBJ1-6; D call uncertain. This CDR3 has 14 residues. Per the germline V gene, CDR1 is LNHNV and CDR2 is YYDKDF (reference sequence). V gave up 5 bases and J gave up 4 bases, with 9 bases separating them. CDR3 protein: CATSSREYNSPLHF. CDR3 in DNA: TGTGCCACCAGCTCCCGGGAGTATAATTCACCCCTCCACTTT.

This clone was counted once. The CDR3 is CASSDSEGADTQYF. The CDR3 bases are TGTGCCAGCAGTGACTCGGAGGGAGCAGATACGCAGTATTTT. This chain joins TRBV6-4 and TRBJ2-3; a possible D gene is TRBD2 (6 bases). V was shortened by 0 bases and J by 4 bases, with 8 bases between the two germline ends. Germline values: CDR1 MRHNA, CDR2 SNTAGT. The CDR3 extends over 14 amino acids.

The chain carries TRBV6-5 and TRBJ1-1, with 7 bases that match TRBD1. Germline assignment: CDR1 MNHEY and CDR2 SVGAGI. The J segment lost 3 bases and the V segment lost 1 base, leaving 8 bases of the junction unmatched. CDR3 size: 16 residues. CDR3 sequence: CASSYYDRERDTEAFF. CDR3 bases: TGTGCCAGCAGTTACTATGACAGGGAGAGGGACACTGAAGCTTTCTTT.

The chain is built from TRBV5-5 and TRBJ1-5; unclear D gene. The V gene's germline CDR1 is SGHKS and CDR2 YYEKEE (reference sequence). The CDR3 is 15 residues long. Trimming pared 1 base from V and 7 bases from J, leaving 15 bases between. The DNA of the CDR3 is TGTGCCAGCAGCTTGCGAGGGTCTGGTTCACAGCCCCAGCATTTT. It is translated as CASSLRGSGSQPQHF.

The rearrangement uses TRBV14 and TRBJ1-4, with D unresolved. The CDR3 totals 14 residues. Germline lookup yields CDR1 SGHDN and CDR2 FVKESK. V lost 5 bases, J lost 0 bases, and 7 bases lay in between. The CDR3 DNA is TGTGCCAGCAGCTTACTGACAACTAATGAAAAACTGTTTTTT. The encoded protein is CASSLLTTNEKLFF.

This clone was detected only a few times. This chain connects TRBV19 to TRBJ1-5, with D maybe TRBD1 (6 bases). The germline V gene has CDR1 LNHDA and CDR2 SQIVND (reference sequence). V gave up 0 bases and J gave up 0 bases, with 9 bases separating them. The CDR3 loop spans 16 amino acids. The CDR3, as DNA: TGTGCCAGTAGTATAGAAGGACAGAATAGCAATCAGCCCCAGCATTTT. Protein product: CASSIEGQNSNQPQHF.

The chain is built from TRBV6-6 and TRBJ1-2; D unclear. The CDR3 runs to 14 residues. Germline V gene sequence: CDR1 MNHNY, CDR2 SVGAGI (reference sequence). The V and J ends lost 0 bases and 5 bases respectively, with 10 bases between them. The CDR3 loop reads CASSYSSRVYGYTF. For the CDR3, the DNA is TGTGCCAGCAGTTACTCGAGTCGGGTATATGGCTACACCTTC.

This chain connects TRBV29-1 to TRBJ1-1, with D possibly TRBD1 on 6 matching bases. Germline V lookup: CDR1 SQVTM, CDR2 ANQGSEA. Trimming shortened V by 3 bases and J by 1 base, and 12 bases separated the two germline ends. CDR3 length: 14 residues. CDR3 sequence reads: CSVDTPGANTEAFF. CDR3 sequence (DNA): TGCAGCGTTGATACCCCAGGGGCGAACACTGAAGCTTTCTTT. The full variable domain, with the rest looked up from reference TRBV29-1 and TRBJ1-1, is SAVISQKPSRDICQRGTSLTIQCQVDSQVTMMFWYRQQPGQSLTLIATANQGSEATYESGFVIDKFPISRPNLTFSTLTVSNMSPEDSSIYLCSVDTPGANTEAFFGQGTRLTVV.

The gene calls are TRBV19 and TRBJ1-1, with D possibly TRBD1 on 5 matching bases. The ends were cut back, 3 bases at V and 9 bases at J, with 23 bases in the middle. The CDR3 is made up of 16 amino acids. Per germline, CDR1 LNHDA and CDR2 SQIVND (reference sequence). CDR3 residues: CASSMEVLTGLPQAFF. CDR3 DNA: TGTGCCAGTAGTATGGAAGTTCTCACGGGACTCCCTCAAGCTTTCTTT.

This chain uses TRBV4-1 with TRBJ1-2; 8 bases map to TRBD1. This CDR3 is 15 amino acids long. CDR1 and CDR2 (germline): MGHRA, YSYEKL. V was pared by 0 bases and J by 4 bases, with 4 bases of the junction left unmatched. CDR3 sequence: CASSQEDRAGYGYTF. CDR3 nucleotide sequence: TGCGCCAGCAGCCAAGAGGACAGGGCGGGCTATGGCTACACCTTC.

The genes are TRBV6-5 and TRBJ2-2; 7 nucleotides line up with TRBD2. CDR1 is MNHEY, CDR2 SVGAGI, per germline. This CDR3 has 15 amino acids. The junction had 3 bases not matched to a gene; V was cut back by 2 bases and J by 3 bases. CDR3 region: CASSYAAGDTGELFF. Here the CDR3 DNA reads TGTGCCAGCAGTTACGCCGCGGGGGACACCGGGGAGCTGTTTTTT.

The chain employs TRBV4-3 and TRBJ2-7; D is possibly TRBD1 (6 bases). V lost 1 base and J lost 2, with 15 bases in between. The CDR3 runs to 16 residues. Germline loops: CDR1 LGHNA, CDR2 YSLEER. The CDR3 loop is CASSQAAGDVPYEQYF. The CDR3 coding sequence is TGCGCCAGCAGCCAAGCTGCAGGGGACGTCCCCTACGAGCAGTACTTC.

The CDR3 nucleotides are TGTGCCAGCAGCTTGGCGGGACTAGCGGGATGGCAGCAGTTCTTC. Translation: CASSLAGLAGWQQFF. The genes are TRBV5-4 and TRBJ2-1; 13 bases match TRBD2. Germline V lookup: CDR1 SGHNT, CDR2 YYREEE (reference sequence). Trimming took 0 bases from V and 11 from J; bases not matched to a gene: 5. The CDR3 has 15 amino acids.